This T cell receptor (beta chain) was sequenced in a study of early T cells in non-severe SARS-CoV-2 infection. About the study: It was bulk RNA from unsorted whole blood that was sequenced, and the chains were unpaired.

Unique molecular identifiers were affixed to single, distinct cDNA molecules. TCRdb reprocessed the 5' RACE reads with MiXCR, giving one entry per CDR3 protein. Seen here are about 97,000 distinct CDR3 sequences, approximately 10% observed once, and the top ten hold around 4.6%. In germline, CDR1 is SGHAT, CDR2 FQNNGV. Trimming left V 8 bases short and J 1 base short, with 10 bases between. The CDR3 extends over 13 amino acids. Study-wide results and limits: VDJdb-based matching was biased toward anti-spike CD8 responses and missed private and CD4 specificities.

On this clonotype itself: The target antigen is unknown.

This TCR was sampled from an adult who was a healthcare worker with PCR-confirmed SARS-CoV-2 infection or an uninfected control (not recorded which). The sample consisted of whole blood, taken at baseline. The rearrangement joins TRBV11-2 to TRBJ2-3; D not resolved. Here the CDR3 reads CASGQFRTDTQYF. The CDR3 DNA follows: TGTGCCAGCGGTCAGTTCCGCACAGATACGCAGTATTTT.